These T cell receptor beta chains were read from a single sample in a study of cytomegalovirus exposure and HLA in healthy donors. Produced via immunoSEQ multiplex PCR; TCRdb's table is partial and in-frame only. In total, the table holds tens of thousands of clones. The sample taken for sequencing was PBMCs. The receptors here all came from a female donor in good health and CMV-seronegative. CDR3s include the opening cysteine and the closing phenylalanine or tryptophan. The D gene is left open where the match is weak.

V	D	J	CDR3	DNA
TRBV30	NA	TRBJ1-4	CAWSLGTKGMFF	TGTGCCTGGAGTTTGGGGACAAAAGGGATGTTTTTT
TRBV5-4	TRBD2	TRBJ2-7	CASSLSGGTTYF	TGTGCCAGCAGCTTGTCGGGGGGGACAACTTACTTC
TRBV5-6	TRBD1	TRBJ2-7	CASRRQGASNEQYF	TGTGCCAGCAGGCGACAGGGGGCTAGTAACGAGCAGTACTTC
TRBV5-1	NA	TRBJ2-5	CASSVSGERGETQYF	TGCGCCAGCAGCGTTTCAGGGGAGCGTGGGGAGACCCAGTACTTC
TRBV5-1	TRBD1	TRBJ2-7	CASSLRTRQGGYEQYF	TGCGCCAGCAGCCTCAGGACCCGACAGGGGGGCTACGAGCAGTACTTC
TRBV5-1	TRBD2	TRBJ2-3	CASSFSGGAGDTQYF	TGCGCCAGCAGCTTTAGCGGGGGGGCAGGAGATACGCAGTATTTT
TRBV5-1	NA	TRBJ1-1	CASGQITGYSTEAFF	TGCGCCAGCGGCCAAATCACAGGGTACAGCACTGAAGCTTTCTTT
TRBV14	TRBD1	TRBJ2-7	CASSQGIGQAKVTYEQYF	TGTGCCAGCAGCCAGGGAATCGGACAGGCGAAGGTTACCTACGAGCAGTACTTC
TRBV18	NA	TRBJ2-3	CASSPTGTPTSANTQYF	TGTGCCAGCTCACCAACCGGGACACCCACCTCGGCGAATACGCAGTATTTT
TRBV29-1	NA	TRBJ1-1	CSVHTGMNTEAFF	TGCAGCGTCCACACAGGGATGAACACTGAAGCTTTCTTT
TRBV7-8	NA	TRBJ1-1	CASSIDEGFIDTEAFF	TGTGCCAGCAGCATAGATGAGGGCTTTATCGACACTGAAGCTTTCTTT
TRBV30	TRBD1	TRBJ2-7	CAWTTVGTGGGEQYF	TGTGCCTGGACCACGGTCGGGACAGGGGGTGGCGAGCAGTACTTC
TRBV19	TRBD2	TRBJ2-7	CASSFTGTSDLEQYF	TGTGCCAGTAGTTTTACCGGGACTAGCGACCTTGAGCAGTACTTC
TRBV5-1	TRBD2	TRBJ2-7	CASSFPGAGDREQYF	TGCGCCAGCAGCTTCCCCGGCGCGGGAGATAGAGAGCAGTACTTC
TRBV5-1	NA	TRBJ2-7	CASSLLGYGYEQYF	TGCGCCAGCAGCTTGTTGGGCTATGGCTACGAGCAGTACTTC
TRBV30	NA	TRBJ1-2	CAWSVLTGGYTF	TGTGCCTGGAGTGTCTTGACTGGTGGCTACACCTTC
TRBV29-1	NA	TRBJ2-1	CSVVGDLDNEQFF	TGCAGCGTTGTCGGGGACTTAGACAATGAGCAGTTCTTC
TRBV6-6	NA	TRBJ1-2	CASSSSGDQGTYGYTF	TGTGCCAGCAGTTCCTCCGGGGATCAGGGGACCTATGGCTACACCTTC
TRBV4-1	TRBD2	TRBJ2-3	CASSRLAGGESDTQYF	TGCGCCAGCAGCCGGCTGGCGGGAGGTGAGTCAGATACGCAGTATTTT
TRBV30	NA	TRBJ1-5	CAWSVRTTGVNQPQHF	TGTGCCTGGAGTGTCCGGACGACAGGCGTCAATCAGCCCCAGCATTTT
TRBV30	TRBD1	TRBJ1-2	CAWSQTAGTGGKAF	TGTGCCTGGAGTCAAACCGCCGGGACAGGGGGTAAGGCCTTC
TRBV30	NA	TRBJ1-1	CACTPTPLNTEAFF	TGTGCCTGCACCCCTACCCCCCTGAACACTGAAGCTTTCTTT
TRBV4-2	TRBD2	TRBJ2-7	CASSPHRGGLWEQYF	TGTGCCAGCAGCCCTCATCGGGGGGGTCTTTGGGAGCAGTACTTC
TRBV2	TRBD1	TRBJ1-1	CASSEDRGQLTEAFF	TGTGCCAGCAGTGAGGACAGGGGGCAACTTACTGAAGCTTTCTTT
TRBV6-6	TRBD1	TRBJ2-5	CASSTGQGSSETQYF	TGTGCCAGCAGTACCGGACAGGGAAGCTCGGAGACCCAGTACTTC
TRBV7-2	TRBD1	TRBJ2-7	CASSLDRGEQYF	TGTGCCAGCAGCTTAGACAGGGGAGAGCAGTACTTC
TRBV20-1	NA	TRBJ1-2	CSASNEGYTF	TGCAGTGCTAGCAATGAGGGCTACACCTTC
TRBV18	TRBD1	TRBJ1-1	CASSPRTGLNTEAFF	TGTGCCAGCTCACCTAGGACAGGGTTGAACACTGAAGCTTTCTTT
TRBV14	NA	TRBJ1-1	CASSLRTGGNTEAFF	TGTGCCAGCAGCCTGCGGACGGGAGGGAACACTGAAGCTTTCTTT
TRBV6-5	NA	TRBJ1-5	CASSRTPEGNQPQHF	TGTGCCAGCAGTCGGACGCCGGAGGGCAATCAGCCCCAGCATTTT
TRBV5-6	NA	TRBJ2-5	CASSGGLRQETQYF	TGTGCCAGCAGCGGCGGGCTCCGCCAAGAGACCCAGTACTTC
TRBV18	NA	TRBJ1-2	CASSPVPDINYGYTF	TGTGCCAGCTCACCGGTTCCGGACATCAACTATGGCTACACCTTC
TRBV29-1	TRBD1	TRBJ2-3	CSVSDRATDTQYF	TGCAGCGTCTCGGACAGGGCAACAGATACGCAGTATTTT
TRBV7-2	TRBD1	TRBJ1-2	CASSPDRGNYGYTF	TGTGCCAGCAGCCCGGACAGGGGGAACTATGGCTACACCTTC
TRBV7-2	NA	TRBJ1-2	CASSPVYRYGYTF	TGTGCCAGCAGCCCCGTTTATCGCTATGGCTACACCTTC
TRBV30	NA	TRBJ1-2	CAAYPGLGYGYTF	TGTGCCGCCTATCCGGGGTTGGGCTATGGCTACACCTTC
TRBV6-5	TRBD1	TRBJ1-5	CASSIGQGRNQPQHF	TGTGCCAGCAGTATAGGACAGGGTCGCAATCAGCCCCAGCATTTT
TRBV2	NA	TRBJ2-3	CASSKRGNLSTDTQYF	TGTGCCAGCAGTAAACGGGGGAATTTAAGCACAGATACGCAGTATTTT
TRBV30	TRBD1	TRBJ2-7	CAWSVRDRGEQYF	TGTGCCTGGAGTGTCCGGGACAGGGGCGAGCAGTACTTC
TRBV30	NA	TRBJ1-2	CAWSLGQGGFYTF	TGTGCCTGGAGCCTTGGACAAGGTGGCTTCTACACCTTC
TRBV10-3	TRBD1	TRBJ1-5	CAISETGTGNQPQHF	TGTGCCATCAGTGAGACAGGGACAGGCAATCAGCCCCAGCATTTT
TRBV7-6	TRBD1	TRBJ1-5	CASSPLTGGQYSNQPQHF	TGTGCCAGCAGCCCATTGACAGGGGGTCAGTATAGCAATCAGCCCCAGCATTTT
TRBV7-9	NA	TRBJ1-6	CASSPTAGTPLHF	TGTGCCAGCAGCCCGACGGCGGGGACCCCCCTCCACTTT
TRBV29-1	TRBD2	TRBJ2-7	CSAVVGGAGTSGEQYF	TGCAGCGCCGTAGTGGGGGGCGCGGGGACTAGCGGCGAGCAGTACTTC
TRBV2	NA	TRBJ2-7	CASSERGMWEQYF	TGTGCCAGCAGTGAGAGAGGGATGTGGGAGCAGTACTTC
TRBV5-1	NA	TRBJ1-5	CASSLEGGNQPQHF	TGCGCCAGCAGCTTGGAAGGGGGCAATCAGCCCCAGCATTTT
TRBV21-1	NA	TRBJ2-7	CAILRRRGAAGDEQYF	TGTGCCATCCTACGGCGGCGGGGGGCTGCCGGGGACGAGCAGTACTTC
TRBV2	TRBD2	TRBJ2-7	CAVSGTSGTFYEQYF	TGTGCGGTTTCCGGGACTAGCGGGACCTTCTACGAGCAGTACTTC
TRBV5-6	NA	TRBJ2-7	CASRSSTGRYEQYF	TGTGCCAGCAGGTCTTCTACAGGGCGCTACGAGCAGTACTTC
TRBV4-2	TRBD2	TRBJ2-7	CASSQETSGPYEQYF	TGTGCCAGCAGCCAAGAGACTAGCGGCCCCTACGAGCAGTACTTC
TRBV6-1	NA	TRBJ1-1	CASSDRKSDTEAFF	TGTGCCAGCAGCGACAGGAAAAGCGACACTGAAGCTTTCTTT
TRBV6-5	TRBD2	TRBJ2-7	CATLSTSGNYEQYF	TGTGCCACCCTGTCGACTAGCGGGAATTACGAGCAGTACTTC
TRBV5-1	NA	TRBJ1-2	CASSWSPGENYGYTF	TGCGCCAGCAGCTGGTCCCCCGGGGAGAACTATGGCTACACCTTC
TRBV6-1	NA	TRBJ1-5	CASSETVGAISNQPQHF	TGTGCCAGCAGTGAGACCGTGGGGGCGATCAGCAATCAGCCCCAGCATTTT